Given below is one T cell receptor (beta chain) in context. The antigen is undetermined. V was pared by 5 bases and J by 1 base, with 6 bases of the junction left unmatched. Per the germline V gene, CDR1 is SGHNT and CDR2 is YYREEE (reference sequence). This CDR3 is 15 amino acids long. This sample was included in a study of PD-1 blockade in classical Hodgkin lymphoma. The wider study: Once every 2 weeks, patients received intravenous nivolumab at 3 mg/kg. The study's findings and limits: Those patients who began receiving nivolumab less than 1 year after ASCT had lower diversity, and they were excluded. The baseline diversity of complete responders showed similarity to that of newly diagnosed patients.

The patients all showed relapse after autologous stem cell transplantation, while their brentuximab vedotin exposure varied. Complete response, partial response or progressive disease were the best responses. Generated by immunoSEQ multiplex PCR, the TCRdb table keeps only in-frame clones and is missing some. The sample contains 17,000 or so clones, 82% of which appear only once. The source is a human donor with classical Hodgkin lymphoma. The chain couples TRBV5-4 to TRBJ2-7; 10 bases line up with TRBD1. The material sequenced was peripheral blood mononuclear cells (PBMCs), taken before the second cycle of nivolumab. This CDR3 reads CASSPGQGVSYEQYF. The CDR3 bases are TGTGCCAGCAGTCCTGGACAGGGGGTATCCTACGAGCAGTACTTC.